The T cell receptor beta chain described here comes from a study of blood T cell repertoires in COVID-19. Study overall: From T cells, B-cell-depleted T cells, or PBMCs came the material, which was cDNA or gDNA.

Assay: immunoSEQ multiplex PCR; the TCRdb copy retains only in-frame clones and omits some. The data show 120,000 to 150,000 clones, roughly 90% seen once. Trimming removed 2 bases at V and 1 base at J, with 12 bases between. CDR1 SGHRS and CDR2 YFSETQ come from the germline V gene. The CDR3 extends over 15 amino acids. The material sequenced was peripheral blood. This TCR was sampled from a human donor in a cohort sampled during active COVID-19. V gene TRBV5-1 combines with J gene TRBJ2-5, with TRBD2 as a possible D gene (6 bases). For the CDR3, the DNA is TGCGCCAGCAGCTTAATGACTAGGTCCCAAGAGACCCAGTACTTC. Translation gives CASSLMTRSQETQYF.